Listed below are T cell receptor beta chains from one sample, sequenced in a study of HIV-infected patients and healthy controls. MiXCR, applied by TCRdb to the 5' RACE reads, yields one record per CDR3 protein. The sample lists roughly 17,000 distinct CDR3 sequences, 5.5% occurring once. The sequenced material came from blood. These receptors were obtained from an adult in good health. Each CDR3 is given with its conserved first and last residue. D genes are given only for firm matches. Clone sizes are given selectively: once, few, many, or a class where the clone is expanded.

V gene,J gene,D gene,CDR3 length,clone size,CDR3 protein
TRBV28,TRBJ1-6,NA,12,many,CASSLGNSPLHF
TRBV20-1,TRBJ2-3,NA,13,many,CSARDTASDTQYF
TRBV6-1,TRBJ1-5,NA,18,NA,CASSEAPPDSRINQPQHF
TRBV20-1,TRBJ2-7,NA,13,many,CSARDLPRIEQYF
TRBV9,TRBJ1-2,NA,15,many,CASSPQSGGGYGYTF
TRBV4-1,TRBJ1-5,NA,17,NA,CASSQIDLGFGNQPQHF
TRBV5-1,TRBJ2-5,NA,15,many,CASSLGSGLGETQYF
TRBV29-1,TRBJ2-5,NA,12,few,CSAGPHAETQYF
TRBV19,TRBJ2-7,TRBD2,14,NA,CASRNSGTPSEQYF
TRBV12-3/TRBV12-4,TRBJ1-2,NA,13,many,CASRIGRYYGYTF
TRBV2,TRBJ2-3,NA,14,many,CASSEAASTDTQYF
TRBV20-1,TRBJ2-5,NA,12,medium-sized,CSARVARETQYF
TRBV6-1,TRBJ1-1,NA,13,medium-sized,CASSEGEDTEAFF
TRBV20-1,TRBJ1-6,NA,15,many,CSAPGPRSYNSPLHF
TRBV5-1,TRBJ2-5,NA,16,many,CASTVRQMTYQETQYF
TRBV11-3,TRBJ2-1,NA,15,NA,CASSLDGGSYNEQFF
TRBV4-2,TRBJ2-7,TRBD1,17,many,CASSQGLTGTGPYEQYF
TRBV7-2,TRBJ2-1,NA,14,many,CASSLVPGYNEQFF
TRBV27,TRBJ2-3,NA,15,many,CASSLSVGGPDTQYF
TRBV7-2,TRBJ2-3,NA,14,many,CASRNTGGGDTQYF
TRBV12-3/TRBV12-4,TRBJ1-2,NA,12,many,CASSFGGGGYTF
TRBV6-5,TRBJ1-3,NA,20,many,CASSYSNRRGGLSSGNTIYF
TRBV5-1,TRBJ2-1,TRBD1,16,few,CASSPVGTGAYNEQFF